The clone carrying this TCR beta chain was observed at least ten times. Its antigen is still unknown. It was with unique molecular identifiers that the TCRbeta library was prepared. Using its own MiXCR run on the PCR reads, TCRdb lists one record per CDR3 protein. Altogether 600,000 to 700,000 distinct CDR3 sequences are present, over 10% being singletons, with the ten largest covering 0.79%. The V gene's germline CDR1 is SEHNR and CDR2 FQNEAQ (reference sequence). Trimming stripped 0 bases from V and 1 base from J, with 10 bases between. CDR3 length equals 16 residues. These data come from a study of T-cell reconstitution after alpha-beta-depleted transplantation in children. Broader study findings: It was surviving recipient T cells and thymic progenitors that gave some patients high TCRbeta diversity at day 60. T cells produced anew were the main source of T-cell counts and diversity one year after transplant. About two months after transplant, alpha-beta T cells reportedly came from several hundred expanded graft clones.

The material was PBMCs, obtained before TCRalphabeta/CD19-depleted stem cell transplant. The gene calls are TRBV7-9 and TRBJ2-1; tentative D call: TRBD1 (6 bases). The origin of this receptor is a girl aged 2-10 years with congenital amegakaryocytic thrombocytopenia, due to receive a stem cell transplant. The CDR3 region has the DNA TGTGCCAGCAGCTTAGCGGGAAGGGGGTCCTACAATGAGCAGTTCTTC. This sequence encodes CASSLAGRGSYNEQFF.